This T cell receptor (beta chain) was found in a study of T-cell reconstitution after alpha-beta-depleted transplantation in children. Findings and caveats of the study: Several hundred expanded graft clones reportedly gave rise to the alpha-beta T cells present about two months after transplant. Surviving thymic progenitors and recipient T cells were the source of high TCRbeta diversity at day 60 in some patients. One year after transplant, T-cell counts and diversity came mostly from newly produced T cells.

The germline CDR1 and CDR2 sequences are MNHEY and SVGEGT. Trimming at V came to 7 bases and at J to 2 bases, leaving 6 bases not matched to a gene. This CDR3 has 14 amino acids. As for this clonotype: Its antigen is unidentified.

Preparation of the TCRbeta library was carried out with unique molecular identifiers. In TCRdb, the PCR reads were re-called with MiXCR into one record per CDR3 protein. The sample lists 500,000 to 650,000 distinct CDR3 sequences; approximately 10% were seen once. The sample here was PBMCs, mostly from graft donor cells, taken 180 days after TCRalphabeta/CD19-depleted stem cell transplant. The TCR sequence derives from a female patient between 2 and 15 years old who had a stem cell transplant for aplastic anemia, so the T cells may come from the graft donor. The V gene is TRBV6-2 or TRBV6-3, the J gene TRBJ2-7; 9 nucleotides match TRBD1. The CDR3 DNA follows: TGTGCCAGCAATAAGGGACAGGGACCCTACGAGCAGTACTTC. Translation gives CASNKGQGPYEQYF.